This is a list of T cell receptor beta chains from one sample in a study of cytomegalovirus exposure and HLA in healthy donors. Assay used: immunoSEQ multiplex PCR; TCRdb lists only in-frame clones, some missing. Of roughly 50,000 clones in the sample, about four fifths are singletons; the top ten hold almost 7%. The sequenced sample was PBMCs. The receptors derive from a man under 40 in good health and CMV-seropositive. Each CDR3 is given with its conserved first and last residue. Each record gives: V gene, clone size, D gene, J gene, CDR3 protein, CDR3 DNA. The D gene is left open where the match is weak. Expanded clones are given a class, and other clones once, few, many or no size at all.

v_gene: TRBV2
abundance: few
d_gene: NA
j_gene: TRBJ1-6
CDR3aa: CASSEWPPNSPLHF
CDR3nt: TGTGCCAGCAGTGAATGGCCTCCTAATTCACCCCTCCACTTT

v_gene: TRBV25-1
abundance: NA
d_gene: NA
j_gene: TRBJ2-7
CDR3aa: CASSADSAYEQYF
CDR3nt: TGTGCCAGCAGCGCGGACAGTGCCTACGAGCAGTACTTC

v_gene: TRBV6-5
abundance: NA
d_gene: TRBD2
j_gene: TRBJ2-5
CDR3aa: CASSYAASGVQETQYF
CDR3nt: TGTGCCAGCAGTTATGCTGCTAGCGGGGTCCAAGAGACCCAGTACTTC

v_gene: TRBV7-3
abundance: NA
d_gene: NA
j_gene: TRBJ1-2
CDR3aa: CASSLSGQTYGYTF
CDR3nt: TGTGCCAGCAGCTTATCCGGACAGACCTATGGCTACACCTTC

v_gene: TRBV5-1
abundance: NA
d_gene: TRBD1
j_gene: TRBJ1-3
CDR3aa: CASSPWDSGMLSGNTIYF
CDR3nt: TGCGCCAGCAGCCCTTGGGACAGTGGTATGCTCTCTGGAAACACCATATATTTT

v_gene: TRBV25-1
abundance: NA
d_gene: NA
j_gene: TRBJ2-7
CDR3aa: CASRLEGSYEQYF
CDR3nt: TGTGCCAGCAGACTAGAAGGGTCCTACGAGCAGTACTTC

v_gene: TRBV2
abundance: NA
d_gene: NA
j_gene: TRBJ1-4
CDR3aa: CASSEVTPGIYNEKLFF
CDR3nt: TGTGCCAGCAGTGAAGTAACGCCCGGGATCTATAATGAAAAACTGTTTTTT

v_gene: TRBV2
abundance: few
d_gene: TRBD1
j_gene: TRBJ2-2
CDR3aa: CASRGTATGELFF
CDR3nt: TGTGCCAGCAGGGGGACAGCCACCGGGGAGCTGTTTTTT

v_gene: TRBV6-5
abundance: NA
d_gene: NA
j_gene: TRBJ2-3
CDR3aa: CASSSTPGADTQYF
CDR3nt: TGTGCCAGCAGTTCCACCCCCGGGGCAGATACGCAGTATTTT

v_gene: TRBV5-1
abundance: many
d_gene: TRBD1
j_gene: TRBJ1-1
CDR3aa: CASSSPGQPNTEAFF
CDR3nt: TGCGCCAGCAGCTCGCCGGGACAGCCGAACACTGAAGCTTTCTTT

v_gene: TRBV5-1
abundance: few
d_gene: TRBD1
j_gene: TRBJ2-2
CDR3aa: CASSSWGQSNTGELFF
CDR3nt: TGCGCCAGCAGCTCATGGGGACAGTCGAACACCGGGGAGCTGTTTTTT

v_gene: TRBV9
abundance: once
d_gene: NA
j_gene: TRBJ2-7
CDR3aa: CASSVEGSGSYEQYF
CDR3nt: TGTGCCAGCAGCGTAGAAGGTAGCGGCTCCTACGAGCAGTACTTC

v_gene: TRBV4-2
abundance: NA
d_gene: NA
j_gene: TRBJ1-3
CDR3aa: CASSQDPGNSGNTIYF
CDR3nt: TGTGCCAGCAGCCAAGATCCGGGGAACTCTGGAAACACCATATATTTT

v_gene: TRBV5-6
abundance: NA
d_gene: NA
j_gene: TRBJ1-4
CDR3aa: CASSSPGGSRSNEKLFF
CDR3nt: TGTGCCAGCAGCTCTCCGGGGGGGAGCAGGTCTAATGAAAAACTGTTTTTT

v_gene: TRBV30
abundance: few
d_gene: NA
j_gene: TRBJ1-1
CDR3aa: CAGAGGTEAFF
CDR3nt: TGTGCGGGCGCCGGGGGCACTGAAGCTTTCTTT

v_gene: TRBV11-2
abundance: NA
d_gene: TRBD2
j_gene: TRBJ2-4
CDR3aa: CASSPGTSGGAFYIQYF
CDR3nt: TGTGCCAGCAGCCCCGGGACTAGCGGGGGAGCCTTCTACATTCAGTACTTC

v_gene: TRBV4-2
abundance: NA
d_gene: NA
j_gene: TRBJ1-5
CDR3aa: CASSQDPQGGNQPQHF
CDR3nt: TGTGCCAGCAGCCAAGACCCACAGGGAGGCAATCAGCCCCAGCATTTT

v_gene: TRBV6-5
abundance: NA
d_gene: NA
j_gene: TRBJ1-1
CDR3aa: CASSYGGNLNTEAFF
CDR3nt: TGTGCCAGCAGTTACGGCGGAAATCTGAACACTGAAGCTTTCTTT

v_gene: TRBV5-8
abundance: NA
d_gene: TRBD1
j_gene: TRBJ2-4
CDR3aa: CASSLPGQQLGDIQYF
CDR3nt: TGTGCCAGCAGCTTACCGGGACAGCAATTAGGGGACATTCAGTACTTC

v_gene: TRBV5-4
abundance: NA
d_gene: NA
j_gene: TRBJ1-1
CDR3aa: CASRPIRDNGNTEAFF
CDR3nt: TGTGCCAGCAGGCCCATCCGGGACAACGGAAACACTGAAGCTTTCTTT

v_gene: TRBV30
abundance: few
d_gene: TRBD2
j_gene: TRBJ2-7
CDR3aa: CAWTGGGHPYEQYF
CDR3nt: TGTGCCTGGACCGGGGGGGGTCACCCCTACGAGCAGTACTTC

v_gene: TRBV5-4
abundance: NA
d_gene: TRBD1
j_gene: TRBJ1-6
CDR3aa: CASTSGTDYNSPLHF
CDR3nt: TGTGCCAGTACTTCTGGGACAGACTATAATTCACCCCTCCACTTT

v_gene: TRBV9
abundance: NA
d_gene: NA
j_gene: TRBJ1-1
CDR3aa: CASSPSGGFTEAFF
CDR3nt: TGTGCCAGCAGCCCCTCTGGAGGGTTCACTGAAGCTTTCTTT

v_gene: TRBV27
abundance: NA
d_gene: NA
j_gene: TRBJ1-3
CDR3aa: CASSSSSGNTIYF
CDR3nt: TGTGCCAGCAGTTCCAGTTCTGGAAACACCATATATTTT

v_gene: TRBV30
abundance: few
d_gene: TRBD2
j_gene: TRBJ2-3
CDR3aa: CAWSAGGATDTQYF
CDR3nt: TGTGCCTGGAGTGCCGGGGGGGCTACAGATACGCAGTATTTT

v_gene: TRBV30
abundance: few
d_gene: TRBD1
j_gene: TRBJ1-5
CDR3aa: CAWSTTGGNQPQHF
CDR3nt: TGTGCCTGGAGTACCACAGGGGGCAATCAGCCCCAGCATTTT

v_gene: TRBV30
abundance: NA
d_gene: TRBD1
j_gene: TRBJ1-2
CDR3aa: CAWSVPTGRNYGYTF
CDR3nt: TGTGCCTGGAGTGTACCGACAGGGCGGAACTATGGCTACACCTTC

v_gene: TRBV19
abundance: NA
d_gene: TRBD1
j_gene: TRBJ1-1
CDR3aa: CASSIQGAEITEAFF
CDR3nt: TGTGCCAGTAGTATACAGGGGGCAGAAATCACTGAAGCTTTCTTT

v_gene: TRBV5-4
abundance: NA
d_gene: TRBD1
j_gene: TRBJ1-5
CDR3aa: CASSSGQANQPQHF
CDR3nt: TGTGCCAGCAGCTCGGGACAGGCCAATCAGCCCCAGCATTTT

v_gene: TRBV7-8
abundance: NA
d_gene: TRBD2
j_gene: TRBJ2-5
CDR3aa: CASSRAGGEETQYF
CDR3nt: TGTGCCAGCAGCAGAGCGGGGGGCGAAGAGACCCAGTACTTC

v_gene: TRBV7-2
abundance: few
d_gene: NA
j_gene: TRBJ1-3
CDR3aa: CASSFTQGSRGNTIYF
CDR3nt: TGTGCCAGCAGCTTCACACAGGGATCTCGTGGAAACACCATATATTTT

v_gene: TRBV5-8
abundance: NA
d_gene: NA
j_gene: TRBJ1-2
CDR3aa: CASKGEESGYTF
CDR3nt: TGTGCCAGCAAGGGGGAAGAGAGCGGCTACACCTTC

v_gene: TRBV28
abundance: NA
d_gene: NA
j_gene: TRBJ1-5
CDR3aa: CASSLLGDFHANQPQHF
CDR3nt: TGTGCCAGCAGTTTATTAGGGGACTTCCATGCCAATCAGCCCCAGCATTTT

v_gene: TRBV7-9
abundance: NA
d_gene: TRBD1
j_gene: TRBJ1-2
CDR3aa: CASSFAGGRGYTF
CDR3nt: TGTGCCAGCAGCTTCGCAGGGGGACGAGGCTACACCTTC

v_gene: TRBV7-2
abundance: NA
d_gene: NA
j_gene: TRBJ2-7
CDR3aa: CASSLGTGRIYEQYF
CDR3nt: TGTGCCAGCAGCTTAGGAACCGGCAGGATCTACGAGCAGTACTTC

v_gene: TRBV19
abundance: NA
d_gene: TRBD2
j_gene: TRBJ2-1
CDR3aa: CASSMRTSGGGYEQFF
CDR3nt: TGTGCCAGTAGTATGAGGACTAGCGGGGGGGGATATGAGCAGTTCTTC

v_gene: TRBV4-3
abundance: NA
d_gene: TRBD1
j_gene: TRBJ1-3
CDR3aa: CASSQDTAGGGNTIYF
CDR3nt: TGCGCCAGCAGCCAAGATACGGCAGGGGGCGGAAACACCATATATTTT

v_gene: TRBV5-1
abundance: NA
d_gene: NA
j_gene: TRBJ2-7
CDR3aa: CASSLAPSEQYF
CDR3nt: TGCGCCAGCAGCTTGGCCCCTTCCGAGCAGTACTTC

v_gene: TRBV5-1
abundance: NA
d_gene: NA
j_gene: TRBJ2-1
CDR3aa: CASSLGLASSYNEQFF
CDR3nt: TGCGCCAGCAGCTTGGGATTAGCGAGCTCCTACAATGAGCAGTTCTTC

v_gene: TRBV7-2
abundance: NA
d_gene: NA
j_gene: TRBJ1-5
CDR3aa: CASSLTRDSYHQPQHF
CDR3nt: TGTGCCAGCAGCTTGACTCGGGACTCATACCATCAGCCCCAGCATTTT

v_gene: TRBV7-9
abundance: few
d_gene: NA
j_gene: TRBJ2-7
CDR3aa: CASSYRSSYEQYF
CDR3nt: TGTGCCAGCAGTTACAGGAGCTCCTACGAGCAGTACTTC

v_gene: TRBV28
abundance: NA
d_gene: NA
j_gene: TRBJ2-2
CDR3aa: CASSKQSTGELFF
CDR3nt: TGTGCCAGCAGTAAACAGAGCACCGGGGAGCTGTTTTTT

v_gene: TRBV28
abundance: few
d_gene: NA
j_gene: TRBJ2-7
CDR3aa: CASSFYSSYEQYF
CDR3nt: TGTGCCAGCAGTTTCTACAGCTCCTACGAGCAGTACTTC

v_gene: TRBV11-2
abundance: NA
d_gene: TRBD1
j_gene: TRBJ1-2
CDR3aa: CASSFPGQRGYTF
CDR3nt: TGTGCCAGCAGCTTTCCGGGACAGCGTGGCTACACCTTC

v_gene: TRBV9
abundance: few
d_gene: NA
j_gene: TRBJ1-6
CDR3aa: CASSAPGSLYSPLHF
CDR3nt: TGTGCCAGCAGCGCACCGGGAAGCCTGTATTCACCCCTCCACTTT

v_gene: TRBV4-2
abundance: NA
d_gene: NA
j_gene: TRBJ1-2
CDR3aa: CASSQGGRAFIEGYTF
CDR3nt: TGTGCCAGCAGCCAGGGAGGACGGGCGTTTATAGAGGGCTACACCTTC

v_gene: TRBV28
abundance: NA
d_gene: TRBD1
j_gene: TRBJ1-5
CDR3aa: CASSSLTGGGQPQHF
CDR3nt: TGTGCCAGCAGTTCCCTTACAGGGGGCGGACAGCCCCAGCATTTT

v_gene: TRBV9
abundance: NA
d_gene: TRBD2
j_gene: TRBJ2-1
CDR3aa: CASSVGDGGAGVFF
CDR3nt: TGTGCCAGCAGCGTAGGAGACGGGGGGGCAGGGGTGTTCTTC